This paragraph covers one T cell receptor (beta chain) sequence. The antigen is not known. The sample is drawn from a study of T cells after posttransplantation cyclophosphamide. Broader study findings: Donor-recipient repertoire similarity was low at 1-2 months, rising over year one. Recipient CMV seropositivity and CMV reactivation strongly tracked TRB clonality.

Peripheral blood was collected from the related graft donor on the marrow donation day. There are 14 residues in the CDR3. From germline, CDR1 is MGHDK and CDR2 SYGVNS. With 3 bases removed from V and 4 bases from J, the gap between germline ends came to 12 bases. Here immunoSEQ multiplex PCR was the method, and the copy in TCRdb shows in-frame clones only, minus some. In the table there are 50,000 to 60,000 clones, approximately 94% of which are singletons. The sequence was obtained from a woman aged 30 to 39 in good health and a related stem cell transplant donor. This chain links TRBV25-1 with TRBJ1-1; unclear D gene. Sequencing used PBMCs. The CDR3 is CASSDLREVTEAFF. CDR3 DNA sequence: TGTGCCAGCAGTGACCTGAGGGAGGTCACTGAAGCTTTCTTT.